This record looks at one T cell receptor beta chain sequence and its context. Per the original methods: Estimation of nucleated cell counts relied on the amplification of reference gene primers. The table came from immunoSEQ multiplex PCR; TCRdb's copy has only in-frame clones and leaves some out. From that table come the V and J calls and clone size; the DNA was used to work out D and trimming. The profile shows 400,000 to 450,000 clones, roughly 89% of them singletons. The ends were cut back, 3 bases at V and 4 bases at J, with 13 bases in the middle. Looked up from germline, CDR1 is MNHEY and CDR2 is SMNVEV (reference sequence). The CDR3 runs 14 residues. This entry comes from a study of blood T cell repertoires in COVID-19. Study as a whole: Acute-phase and convalescent COVID-19 samples originated in the United States, Italy and Spain. T cells, B-cell-depleted T cells, or PBMCs provided the cDNA or gDNA that served as material.

The sample comprised peripheral blood. This TCR derives from a woman younger than 45 with active or convalescent COVID-19. This chain uses TRBV27 with TRBJ2-7, with a possible D match to TRBD1 (5 bases). The CDR3 protein is CASSFQGSLYEQYF. CDR3 bases: TGTGCCAGCAGTTTTCAGGGTTCTCTGTACGAGCAGTACTTC.